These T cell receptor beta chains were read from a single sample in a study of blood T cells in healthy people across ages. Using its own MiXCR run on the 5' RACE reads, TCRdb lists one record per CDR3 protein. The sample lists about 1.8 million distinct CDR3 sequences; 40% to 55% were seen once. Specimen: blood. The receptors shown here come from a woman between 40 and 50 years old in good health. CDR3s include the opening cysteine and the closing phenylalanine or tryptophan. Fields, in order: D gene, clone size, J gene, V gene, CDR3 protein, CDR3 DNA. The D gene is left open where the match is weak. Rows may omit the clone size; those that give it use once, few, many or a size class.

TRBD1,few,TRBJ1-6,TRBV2,CASSQTGGLNSPLHF,TGTGCCAGCAGCCAGACAGGGGGCCTTAATTCACCCCTCCACTTT
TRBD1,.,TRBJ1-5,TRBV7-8,CASSLADRGRDQPQHF,TGTGCCAGCAGCTTAGCGGACAGGGGGCGCGATCAGCCCCAGCATTTT
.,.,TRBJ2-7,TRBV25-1,CASSAFQGSSYEQYF,TGTGCCAGCAGTGCTTTTCAAGGGTCCTCCTACGAGCAGTACTTC
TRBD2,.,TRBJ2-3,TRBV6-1,CASSRRLSGGIGTDTQYF,TGTGCCAGCAGCCGCCGTCTAAGCGGGGGTATAGGCACAGATACGCAGTATTTT
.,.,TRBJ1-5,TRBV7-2,CASRSSGGNQPQHF,TGTGCCAGCAGGTCCTCAGGGGGCAATCAGCCCCAGCATTTT
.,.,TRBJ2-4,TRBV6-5,CASSYSFVNGIQYF,TGTGCCAGCAGTTACTCTTTCGTCAACGGCATTCAGTACTTC
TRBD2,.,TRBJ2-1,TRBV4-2,CASSQADPGTTYNEQFF,TGTGCCAGCAGCCAGGCGGACCCCGGGACTACCTACAATGAGCAGTTCTTC
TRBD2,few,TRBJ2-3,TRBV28,CASSSQRGHEYF,TGTGCCAGCAGTTCCCAGCGGGGCCACGAGTATTTT
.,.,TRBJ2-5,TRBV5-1,CASSNGPSETQYF,TGCGCCAGCAGCAATGGTCCCAGTGAGACCCAGTACTTC
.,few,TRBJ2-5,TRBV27,CASSLGGSRTQYF,TGTGCCAGCAGTCTGGGGGGTTCTAGGACCCAGTACTTC
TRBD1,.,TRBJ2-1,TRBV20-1,CSAPGTGGAGQFF,TGCAGTGCCCCCGGGACAGGGGGCGCGGGGCAGTTCTTC
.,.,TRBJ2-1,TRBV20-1,CSAMGSEQFF,TGCAGTGCTATGGGCTCTGAGCAGTTCTTC
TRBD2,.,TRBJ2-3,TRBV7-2,CASSRGGRNTQYF,TGTGCCAGCAGTCGCGGGGGGAGAAATACGCAGTATTTT
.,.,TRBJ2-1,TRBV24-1,CATSDTGKRGNEQFF,TGTGCCACCAGTGACACAGGGAAAAGAGGCAATGAGCAGTTCTTC
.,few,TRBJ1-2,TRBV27,CASSLGGLYNYGYTF,TGTGCCAGCAGTTTAGGGGGGCTATATAACTATGGCTACACCTTC
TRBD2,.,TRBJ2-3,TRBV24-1,CATSDLSRAGGLRDTQYF,TGTGCCACCAGCGATCTTTCTCGAGCGGGGGGCCTCAGGGATACGCAGTATTTT
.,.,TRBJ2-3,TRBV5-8,CASNLGGEPTDTQYF,TGTGCCAGCAACCTAGGCGGGGAGCCCACAGATACGCAGTATTTT
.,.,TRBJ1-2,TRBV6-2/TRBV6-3,CASSRQGRANYGYTF,TGTGCCAGCAGCCGACAAGGGAGAGCTAACTATGGCTACACCTTC
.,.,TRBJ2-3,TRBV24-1,CATSDTGDGVGDTQYF,TGTGCCACCAGTGATACGGGGGACGGAGTTGGGGATACGCAGTATTTT
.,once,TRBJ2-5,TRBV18,CVSSPSTVATETQYF,TGTGTCAGCTCACCATCAACCGTAGCCACAGAGACCCAGTACTTC
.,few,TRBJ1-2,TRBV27,CASSFRAANYGYTF,TGTGCCAGCAGTTTTAGGGCAGCTAACTATGGCTACACCTTC
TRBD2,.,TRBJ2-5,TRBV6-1,CASSPKPGLAETQYF,TGTGCCAGCAGCCCAAAACCGGGACTAGCGGAGACCCAGTACTTC
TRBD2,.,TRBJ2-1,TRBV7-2,CASSLVFLAGDEQFF,TGTGCCAGCAGCTTAGTGTTTCTAGCGGGGGATGAGCAGTTCTTC
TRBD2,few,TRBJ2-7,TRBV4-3,CASSPELAGAYEQYF,TGCGCCAGCAGCCCAGAACTAGCGGGAGCTTACGAGCAGTACTTC
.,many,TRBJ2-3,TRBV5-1,CASTPGGTDTQYF,TGTGCCAGCACCCCAGGGGGGACAGATACGCAGTATTTT
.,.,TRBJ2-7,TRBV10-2,CASVGCEQYF,TGCGCCAGCGTAGGGTGCGAGCAGTACTTC
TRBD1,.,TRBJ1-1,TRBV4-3,CASSQDSWGQAAFF,TGCGCCAGCAGCCAAGATTCTTGGGGACAGGCAGCTTTCTTT
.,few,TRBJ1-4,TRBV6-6,CASRLGFRGGEKLFF,TGTGCCAGCAGGCTAGGGTTCAGGGGTGGTGAAAAACTGTTTTTT
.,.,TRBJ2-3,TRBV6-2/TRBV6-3,CASIRDPTDTQYF,TGTGCCAGCATCCGGGACCCCACAGATACGCAGTATTTT
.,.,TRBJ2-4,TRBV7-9,CASSPGGRQVNIQYF,TGTGCCAGCAGCCCCGGGGGCCGCCAAGTAAACATTCAGTACTTC
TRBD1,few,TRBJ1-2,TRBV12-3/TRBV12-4,CASRSTGEYGYTF,TGTGCCAGCAGGTCTACAGGGGAATATGGCTACACCTTC
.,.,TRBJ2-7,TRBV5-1,CASSLLDPYEQYF,TGCGCCAGCAGCTTGTTGGACCCATACGAGCAGTACTTC
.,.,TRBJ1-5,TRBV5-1,CASSLAPGGSQPQHF,TGCGCCAGCAGCTTGGCTCCCGGGGGCAGCCAGCCCCAGCATTTT
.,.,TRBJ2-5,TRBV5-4,CASSTTAVGRETQYF,TGTGCCAGCAGCACGACAGCAGTGGGGAGGGAGACCCAGTACTTC
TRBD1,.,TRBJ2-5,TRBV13,CATYRDRGHGGETQYF,TGTGCCACGTACCGGGACAGGGGGCACGGGGGAGAGACCCAGTACTTC
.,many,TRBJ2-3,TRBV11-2,CASSFRGQDTQYF,TGTGCCAGCAGCTTCCGGGGGCAAGATACGCAGTATTTT
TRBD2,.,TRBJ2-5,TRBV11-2,CASSSTSGLAGKETQYF,TGTGCCAGCAGCTCTACTTCTGGACTAGCGGGGAAAGAGACCCAGTACTTC
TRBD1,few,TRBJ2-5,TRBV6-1,CASSSPGTGPPQYQETQYF,TGTGCCAGCAGCTCGCCCGGGACAGGACCTCCCCAGTACCAAGAGACCCAGTACTTC
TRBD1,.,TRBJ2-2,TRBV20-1,CSAREYTGADGELFF,TGCAGTGCTAGAGAGTATACAGGGGCTGACGGGGAGCTGTTTTTT
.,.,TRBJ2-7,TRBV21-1,CASSKLGKSSYEQYF,TGTGCCAGCAGCAAACTCGGGAAGAGCTCCTACGAGCAGTACTTC
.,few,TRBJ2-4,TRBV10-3,CAISEQTEAKNIQYF,TGTGCCATCAGTGAGCAGACGGAGGCCAAAAACATTCAGTACTTC
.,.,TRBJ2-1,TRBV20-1,CSARTSEYNEQFF,TGCAGTGCTAGAACGTCAGAATACAATGAGCAGTTCTTC
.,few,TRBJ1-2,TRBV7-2,CASGTTALYGYTF,TGTGCCAGCGGGACGACAGCACTCTATGGCTACACCTTC
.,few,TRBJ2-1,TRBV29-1,CSVPGASYNEQFF,TGCAGCGTTCCAGGGGCCTCCTACAATGAGCAGTTCTTC
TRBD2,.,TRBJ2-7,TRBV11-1,CASSLELAAFGEQYF,TGTGCCAGCAGCTTAGAACTAGCGGCCTTCGGCGAGCAGTACTTC
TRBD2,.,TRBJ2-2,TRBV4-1,CASSQDQIAGVNTGELFF,TGCGCCAGCAGCCAAGATCAGATTGCGGGGGTGAACACCGGGGAGCTGTTTTTT
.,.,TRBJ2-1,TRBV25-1,CASMGGATYNEQFF,TGTGCCAGCATGGGGGGGGCCACCTACAATGAGCAGTTCTTC
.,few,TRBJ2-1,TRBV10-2,CASTQGNYNEQFF,TGCGCCAGCACCCAGGGTAACTACAATGAGCAGTTCTTC
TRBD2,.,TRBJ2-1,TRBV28,CASMAGGQNEQFF,TGCGCCAGCATGGCGGGGGGGCAGAATGAGCAGTTCTTC
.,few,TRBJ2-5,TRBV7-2,CASSLVGMGARMETQYF,TGTGCCAGCAGCTTAGTTGGGATGGGGGCGCGGATGGAGACCCAGTACTTC
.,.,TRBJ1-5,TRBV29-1,CSVGRGADQPQHF,TGCAGCGTTGGACGGGGCGCTGATCAGCCCCAGCATTTT
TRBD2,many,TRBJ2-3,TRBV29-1,CSGGLAGTDTQYF,TGCAGCGGCGGACTAGCGGGTACAGATACGCAGTATTTT
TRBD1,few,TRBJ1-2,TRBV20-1,CSAQQPPTGMDYGYTF,TGCAGTGCTCAACAACCCCCGACAGGGATGGACTATGGCTACACCTTC
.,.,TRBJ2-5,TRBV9,CASSAPGRGAPQETQYF,TGTGCCAGCAGCGCACCAGGGAGAGGAGCGCCTCAAGAGACCCAGTACTTC
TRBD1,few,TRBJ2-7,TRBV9,CASSVDQGAYGQYF,TGTGCCAGCAGCGTAGATCAGGGGGCTTACGGGCAGTACTTC
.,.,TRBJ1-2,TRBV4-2,CASKGQTGNGYTF,TGTGCCAGCAAGGGCCAAACCGGCAATGGCTACACCTTC
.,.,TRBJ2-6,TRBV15,CATSRDTGAGANVLTF,TGTGCCACCAGCAGAGATACTGGAGCTGGGGCCAACGTCCTGACTTTC